Listed below are T cell receptor beta chains from one sample, sequenced in a study of CD8 T cells in Susac syndrome. TCRdb used MiXCR to reprocess the immunoSEQ multiplex PCR reads, holding one entry per CDR3 protein. The sample consists of approximately 83,000 distinct CDR3 sequences, roughly 94% of them appearing once. The source material was CD8+ T cells from PBMCs. All receptors come from a human donor with Susac syndrome. Each CDR3 is given with its conserved first and last residue. A D gene is named only where the DNA matches it firmly. Size is stated for part of the rows, as once, few or many counts, or as a class when the clone is expanded.

CDR3 DNA	CDR3 protein	V gene	J gene	CDR3 length	D gene	clone size
TGTGCCAGCAGTTTCACCCAGTACGAGCAGTACTTC	CASSFTQYEQYF	TRBV12-3/TRBV12-4	TRBJ2-7	12	-	-
TGTGCCAGCAGCCAATGGTCAAGTTACTACGAGCAGTACTTC	CASSQWSSYYEQYF	TRBV16	TRBJ2-7	14	-	-
TGTGCCACCAGCGAAGCGGCATCTAGCACAGATACGCAGTATTTT	CATSEAASSTDTQYF	TRBV15	TRBJ2-3	15	-	-
TGTGCCAGCAGCGTAGATCGCGGGAGGGTCGTGTACAATGAGCAGTTCTTC	CASSVDRGRVVYNEQFF	TRBV9	TRBJ2-1	17	TRBD2	-
TGTGCCAGCAGCTTAGTCCTAGCGGGAGGGCCGGGCACAGATACGCAGTATTTT	CASSLVLAGGPGTDTQYF	TRBV7-8	TRBJ2-3	18	TRBD2	few
TGTGCCAGCAGCCGGACGAGTCATCCCTTTGAAGCTTTCTTT	CASSRTSHPFEAFF	TRBV27	TRBJ1-1	14	-	-
TGTGCCAGCAGCTCCCGGGGACTAGCGGGGAATGAGCAGTTCTTC	CASSSRGLAGNEQFF	TRBV7-8	TRBJ2-1	15	TRBD2	-
TGTGCCAGCAGCCCCTGGACAGGGGCGGATGACTACACCTTC	CASSPWTGADDYTF	TRBV7-3	TRBJ1-2	14	TRBD1	once
TGTGCCAGCACACCCTGGGATGGCTACACCTTC	CASTPWDGYTF	TRBV3-1	TRBJ1-2	11	-	-
TGCGCCAGCAGCCAAGAATTTGGGGAAACCTACGAGCAGTACTTC	CASSQEFGETYEQYF	TRBV4-3	TRBJ2-7	15	-	-
TGTGCCTGGAGTTCCGGGACAGTCGGGGAAAAACTGTTTTTT	CAWSSGTVGEKLFF	TRBV30	TRBJ1-4	14	TRBD1	-
TGTGCCAGCAGCCCGGAGCGGGGGGGCCCCACAGATACGCAGTATTTT	CASSPERGGPTDTQYF	TRBV14	TRBJ2-3	16	TRBD2	-
TGCAGCGTTGGGGGCGGGGGAGAGACCCAGTACTTC	CSVGGGGETQYF	TRBV29-1	TRBJ2-5	12	TRBD2	-
TGTGCCAGCAGTCCGTCAGACACGCTTAATGAAAAACTGTTTTTT	CASSPSDTLNEKLFF	TRBV12-3/TRBV12-4	TRBJ1-4	15	-	once
TGTGCCAGCAGTTTAGACGCCAGTGGAAAGACCCAGTACTTC	CASSLDASGKTQYF	TRBV27	TRBJ2-5	14	-	-
TGCGCCAGCAGCTTGGATATCATCACAGATACGCAGTATTTT	CASSLDIITDTQYF	TRBV5-1	TRBJ2-3	14	-	few
TGCAGCGTTACTAGCGGGGGCCGGAGGACAGATACGCAGTATTTT	CSVTSGGRRTDTQYF	TRBV29-1	TRBJ2-3	15	TRBD2	-
TGTGCCAGCTCACCACGTCGGGCAGGCGATAGCAATCAGCCCCAGCATTTT	CASSPRRAGDSNQPQHF	TRBV18	TRBJ1-5	17	-	-
TGTGCCAGCGGGGGGCACACTGAAGCTTTCTTT	CASGGHTEAFF	TRBV6-6	TRBJ1-1	11	-	once
TGTGCCTGGAGTGTACTGGGACAGACCTACGAGCAGTACTTC	CAWSVLGQTYEQYF	TRBV30	TRBJ2-7	14	TRBD1	-
TGTGCCAGCATGATACTGACGGAGAATCAGCCCCAGCATTTT	CASMILTENQPQHF	TRBV28	TRBJ1-5	14	-	-
TGTGCCAGCAGCTCGGGGGGTTCTGAAGCTTTCTTT	CASSSGGSEAFF	TRBV7-9	TRBJ1-1	12	-	-
TGTGCCAGCAGCTACACAGGGCCCAATCAGCCCCAGCATTTT	CASSYTGPNQPQHF	TRBV7-9	TRBJ1-5	14	-	-
TGTGCCAGCAGTCCTAGCGGGGGGTTACAAGAGACCCAGTACTTC	CASSPSGGLQETQYF	TRBV6-6	TRBJ2-5	15	TRBD2	few
TGTGCCAGCAAGGGGCGAAGTGAAGCTTTCTTT	CASKGRSEAFF	TRBV9	TRBJ1-1	11	-	-
TGTGCCAGTAGTAGGACAGGGGAGAATTCACCCCTCCACTTT	CASSRTGENSPLHF	TRBV19	TRBJ1-6	14	TRBD1	once
TGTGCCAGCAGGCCCAAGGGTCAGGGGGTTCCCTACGAGCAGTACTTC	CASRPKGQGVPYEQYF	TRBV2	TRBJ2-7	16	TRBD1	-
TGTGCCAGCTCACCATTTTCAGACAGGGCCGTCCTAACGAACACCGGGGAGCTGTTTTTT	CASSPFSDRAVLTNTGELFF	TRBV18	TRBJ2-2	20	TRBD1	-
TGTGCCTGGAGTGAGGGGATGGGCTACACCTTC	CAWSEGMGYTF	TRBV30	TRBJ1-2	11	-	-
TGCGCCAGCAGCTTGGGTCTAGGGGGCACCGACCCTCATCTGCAGTACTTC	CASSLGLGGTDPHLQYF	TRBV5-1	TRBJ2-4	17	TRBD1	-
TGTGCCAGCAGTTTCTGGGAGTCGGATACCCAGTACTTC	CASSFWESDTQYF	TRBV27	TRBJ2-5	13	-	-
TGCAGCGTTGTCAGCTACTACGAGCAGTACTTC	CSVVSYYEQYF	TRBV29-1	TRBJ2-7	11	-	-
TGTGCCAGCAGTCAAAGGACAGGGAGCTTCTTAGTGAACACTGAAGCTTTCTTT	CASSQRTGSFLVNTEAFF	TRBV6-1	TRBJ1-1	18	TRBD1	-
TGTGCCTGGAGCGCCCCCTGGGCGGAAACCTACGAGCAGTACTTC	CAWSAPWAETYEQYF	TRBV30	TRBJ2-7	15	-	-
TGTGCCAGCAGTTACGTGACAACTTACGAGCAGTACTTC	CASSYVTTYEQYF	TRBV6-2/TRBV6-3	TRBJ2-7	13	-	-
TGTGCCAGCAGCACACTTAATTCACCCCTCCACTTT	CASSTLNSPLHF	TRBV11-1	TRBJ1-6	12	-	once
TGTGCCAGCAGCCCGGCCGGATGGGCAGGGGACGCCTATGGCTACACCTTC	CASSPAGWAGDAYGYTF	TRBV13	TRBJ1-2	17	-	-
TGTGCCAGCAGTAGCCGGGCCCAGGGGGAGACCCAGTACTTC	CASSSRAQGETQYF	TRBV6-1	TRBJ2-5	14	-	-
TGTGCCAGCAGCTCCGGGGGGGGCAGCGAGCAGTTCTTC	CASSSGGGSEQFF	TRBV9	TRBJ2-1	13	TRBD2	-
TGTGCCAGCAACGGCCCCTACACCGGGGAGCTGTTTTTT	CASNGPYTGELFF	TRBV5-4	TRBJ2-2	13	-	-
TGTGCCAGCAGGCCGAAGGGGCGGAATTCACCCCTCCACTTT	CASRPKGRNSPLHF	TRBV6-5	TRBJ1-6	14	-	-
TGTGCCAGCAGTCCCCGGACAGGGAGCAATCAGCCCCAGCATTTT	CASSPRTGSNQPQHF	TRBV12-3/TRBV12-4	TRBJ1-5	15	TRBD1	few
TGTGCCAGCAGCATGGCTAGCGGGAGCAGCGAGCAGTACTTC	CASSMASGSSEQYF	TRBV11-1	TRBJ2-7	14	TRBD2	-
TGTGCCAGCGGGCTTGGGGGGAACAATGAGCAGTTCTTC	CASGLGGNNEQFF	TRBV6-5	TRBJ2-1	13	-	-
TGTGCCAGCAGCTTAGTTTTTGGACGTACAGATACGCAGTATTTT	CASSLVFGRTDTQYF	TRBV7-8	TRBJ2-3	15	-	-
TGTGCCAGCAGCTTAGGCGGGACAGGGGAATACAATGAGCAGTTCTTC	CASSLGGTGEYNEQFF	TRBV7-9	TRBJ2-1	16	TRBD1	-
TGTGCCAGCGGCCCCCCCGGGAAGCTTACAGATACGCAGTATTTT	CASGPPGKLTDTQYF	TRBV5-6	TRBJ2-3	15	-	-
TGTGCCAGCAGCTTACAGGGGCTCGACGAGCAGTACTTC	CASSLQGLDEQYF	TRBV7-3	TRBJ2-7	13	-	-
TGCAGCGTTGTTCGGCAGGGCACTGAAGCTTTCTTT	CSVVRQGTEAFF	TRBV29-1	TRBJ1-1	12	-	-
TGTGCTAGTGGACTAAACGGGGCCGGCGGGGAGCTGTTTTTT	CASGLNGAGGELFF	TRBV12-5	TRBJ2-2	14	-	-
TGTGCCAGCAGCCCTCGGGGAAAGGACAAAAACATTCAGTACTTC	CASSPRGKDKNIQYF	TRBV9	TRBJ2-4	15	-	-
TGTGCCACCAGCAGAGATCTGAGCGGGAGCGATGAGCAGTTCTTC	CATSRDLSGSDEQFF	TRBV15	TRBJ2-1	15	TRBD2	once
TGCAGCGTCTTCCGGGACTCTTACAATGAGCAGTTCTTC	CSVFRDSYNEQFF	TRBV29-1	TRBJ2-1	13	-	-
TGTGCCAGCACCTACTGGGGGGGCGAACCCGGGAACACTGAAGCTTTCTTT	CASTYWGGEPGNTEAFF	TRBV6-5	TRBJ1-1	17	-	-
TGTGCCAGCAGTTTACCTAGCGGGAGTATTCAGTACTTC	CASSLPSGSIQYF	TRBV12-3/TRBV12-4	TRBJ2-4	13	TRBD2	-
TGTGCCACCAGCAGAGATAAGGGCACCCTCTCCTACAATGAGCAGTTCTTC	CATSRDKGTLSYNEQFF	TRBV15	TRBJ2-1	17	-	-
TGCAGCCTCAGGGAGGGCCCAGATACGCAGTATTTT	CSLREGPDTQYF	TRBV29-1	TRBJ2-3	12	TRBD2	-